Sequencing of this TCR beta chain was carried out in a study of OX40 agonist ivuxolimab in advanced cancers. The overall study: An anti-OX40 (CD134) antibody with agonistic activity, ivuxolimab, was administered to patients. Overall study findings and caveats: Compared with CD4+, CD8+ T cells on average had more expanded clones.

Blood specimens came from baseline, cycle 4 day 1, and cycle 7 day 1. As concerns this clone: Its antigen is undetermined.

Assay used: immunoSEQ multiplex PCR; TCRdb lists only in-frame clones, some missing. The sample has about 23,000 clones; over 80% are singletons. Per germline, CDR1 SGHVS and CDR2 FNYEAQ. The CDR3 is made up of 12 amino acids. Trimming removed 1 base from V and 6 bases from J, with 4 bases in between. This sample comprised CD4+ or CD8+ T cells sorted from blood, obtained in a trial of the OX40 agonist ivuxolimab. The rearrangement uses TRBV7-6 and TRBJ2-1; no definite D call. This clonotype originated in an adult with an advanced solid tumor such as melanoma, head and neck, liver or kidney cancer. This CDR3 reads CASSLVGNEQFF. CDR3 in DNA: TGTGCCAGCAGCTTAGTTGGCAATGAGCAGTTCTTC. Combining the CDR3 with reference TRBV7-6 and TRBJ2-1 gives the whole variable domain GAGVSQSPRYKVTKRGQDVALRCDPISGHVSLYWYRQALGQGPEFLTYFNYEAQQDKSGLPNDRFSAERPEGSISTLTIQRTEQRDSAMYRCASSLVGNEQFFGPGTRLTVL.